These 27 T cell receptor beta chains originate from one sample sequenced in a study of blood T cell repertoires in COVID-19. Sequenced by immunoSEQ multiplex PCR; TCRdb stores in-frame clones only, minus some. The sample lists more than 300,000 clones; around 83% were seen once. Sequencing used PBMCs or T cells enriched from blood (not recorded which). The receptors shown here come from a woman between 50 and 59 years old who had recovered from COVID-19.

CDR3 nucleotides: TGTGCCAGCAGCTTACGGTCCGGTTACAGGAACTATGGCTACACCTTC. Translating it yields CASSLRSGYRNYGYTF. The V call is TRBV7-2, the J call TRBJ1-2; D may be TRBD1 (5 bases). This CDR3 comprises 16 residues. V lost 2 bases and J lost 2, with 15 bases in between. From germline, CDR1 is SGHTA and CDR2 FQGNSA. Complete variable domain (other parts from reference TRBV7-2 and TRBJ1-2): GAGVSQSPSNKVTEKGKDVELRCDPISGHTALYWYRQSLGQGLEFLIYFQGNSAPDKSGLPSDRFSAERTGGSVSTLTIQRTQQEDSAVYLCASSLRSGYRNYGYTFGSGTRLTVV.

The chain couples TRBV28 to TRBJ2-7; TRBD1 matches 8 bases. The CDR3 length is 15 residues. The V gene's germline CDR1 is MDHEN and CDR2 SYDVKM. V lost 6 bases to trimming and J lost 5 bases; unmatched junction nucleotides: 12. CDR3 DNA sequence: TGTGCCAGCAGAACCGGGACAGGAGTTCCCCACGAGCAGTACTTC. Translation: CASRTGTGVPHEQYF.

The V and J genes are TRBV2 and TRBJ1-5; tentative D call: TRBD1 (6 bases). Trimming removed 8 bases at V and 0 bases at J, with 14 bases between. In germline, CDR1 is SNHLY, CDR2 FYNNEI. The CDR3 is made up of 15 amino acids. CDR3 sequence reads: CASGRTGTSNQPQHF. Here the CDR3 DNA reads TGTGCCAGCGGCAGAACAGGGACTAGCAATCAGCCCCAGCATTTT. The full variable domain, its missing parts supplied by reference TRBV2 and TRBJ1-5, is EPEVTQTPSHQVTQMGQEVILRCVPISNHLYFYWYRQILGQKVEFLVSFYNNEISEKSEIFDDQFSVERPDGSNFTLKIRSTKLEDSAMYFCASGRTGTSNQPQHFGDGTRLSIL.

This chain connects TRBV7-9 to TRBJ2-7; D call uncertain. Germline V CDR1 and CDR2: SEHNR, FQNEAQ (reference sequence). V was trimmed by 1 base and J by 3 bases, leaving 13 bases between them. This CDR3 has 15 residues. For the CDR3, the DNA is TGTGCCAGCAGCTTAGGTCAGGTTCTTGGCTACGAGCAGTACTTC. As protein: CASSLGQVLGYEQYF.

A single count supports this clone. This chain links TRBV5-1 with TRBJ2-3; D unresolved. Germline V gives CDR1 SGHRS, CDR2 YFSETQ. The CDR3 sequence is 15 residues long. V was pared by 0 bases and J by 0 bases, with 8 bases between. The CDR3 DNA reads as TGCGCCAGCAGCTTGGGCGCGAGGAGCACAGATACGCAGTATTTT. It yields the protein CASSLGARSTDTQYF.

CDR3 residues: CASSTQGWATGELFF. In DNA, the CDR3 is TGTGCCAGTAGTACCCAGGGTTGGGCCACCGGGGAGCTGTTTTTT. The V call is TRBV19, the J call TRBJ2-2; D possibly corresponds to TRBD1 (5 bases). Trimming removed 4 bases at V and 4 bases at J, with 13 bases between. The germline V gene has CDR1 LNHDA and CDR2 SQIVND (reference sequence). The CDR3 has 15 amino acids.

The gene calls are TRBV9 and TRBJ2-1; TRBD2 matches 12 bases. V was pared by 3 bases and J by 0 bases, with 7 bases of the junction left unmatched. Germline V lookup: CDR1 SGDLS, CDR2 YYNGEE. The CDR3 is made up of 18 amino acids. The CDR3 region has the DNA TGTGCCAGCAGCGCAGGACTAGCGGGGCTTCCCTCCTACAATGAGCAGTTCTTC. Protein: CASSAGLAGLPSYNEQFF. The full variable domain, its missing parts supplied by reference TRBV9 and TRBJ2-1, is DSGVTQTPKHLITATGQRVTLRCSPRSGDLSVYWYQQSLDQGLQFLIQYYNGEERAKGNILERFSAQQFPDLHSELNLSSLELGDSALYFCASSAGLAGLPSYNEQFFGPGTRLTVL.

The gene calls are TRBV18 and TRBJ1-2, with a tentative D call TRBD1 (6 bases). Per germline, CDR1 KGHSH and CDR2 LQKENI. This CDR3 is built from 15 residues. Trimming removed 3 bases at V and 5 bases at J, with 16 bases between. CDR3 DNA: TGTGCCAGCTCACCTATAGACAGGTCCACTTATGGCTACACCTTC. It yields the protein CASSPIDRSTYGYTF. Complete variable domain (other parts from reference TRBV18 and TRBJ1-2): NAGVMQNPRHLVRRRGQEARLRCSPMKGHSHVYWYRQLPEEGLKFMVYLQKENIIDESGMPKERFSAEFPKEGPSILRIQQVVRGDSAAYFCASSPIDRSTYGYTFGSGTRLTVV.

This clone was counted a single time. CDR3 sequence reads: CASRPGQISYNEQFF. In nucleotides, the CDR3 is TGTGCCAGCAGGCCGGGACAGATCTCCTACAATGAGCAGTTCTTC. The V gene is TRBV5-6, the J gene TRBJ2-1, with 7 bases aligning to TRBD1. This CDR3 has 15 amino acids. Germline-derived CDR1 and CDR2 are SGHDT and YYEEEE. Germline trimming cut 5 bases from V and 0 bases from J; bases unmatched to any gene: 5.

J is TRBJ1-5 and V is TRBV30, with TRBD1 as a possible D gene (5 bases). This CDR3 is 17 amino acids long. Trimming pared 0 bases from V and 0 bases from J, leaving 15 bases between. Germline loops: CDR1 GTSNPN, CDR2 SVGIG (reference sequence). The CDR3 region has the DNA TGTGCCTGGAGTGTTGCGGCGGGACCCGCTAGCAATCAGCCCCAGCATTTT. It codes for CAWSVAAGPASNQPQHF.

The gene calls are TRBV10-3 and TRBJ1-5; D is undetermined. Germline assignment: CDR1 ENHRY and CDR2 SYGVKD. V lost 3 bases and J 0 bases, leaving 9 bases between the germline ends. This CDR3 spans 15 amino acids. CDR3: CAISESGNSNQPQHF. CDR3 coding DNA: TGTGCCATCAGTGAATCAGGTAATAGCAATCAGCCCCAGCATTTT.

This clone showed up many times. The chain has TRBV30 and TRBJ1-1; D not resolved. This CDR3 spans 14 amino acids. The germline gives CDR1 GTSNPN, CDR2 SVGIG (reference sequence). Trimming left V 7 bases short and J 3 bases short, with 18 bases between. The CDR3: CALNHITADTEAFF. CDR3 bases: TGTGCCTTAAACCACATAACGGCGGACACTGAAGCTTTCTTT.

As to this clone: The same CDR3 can be traced to other DNA sequences in this sample. The V and J genes are TRBV11-2 and TRBJ2-7; TRBD2 matches 7 bases. With 5 bases clipped from V and 1 base from J, the junction kept 8 bases outside the gene matches. This CDR3 is 15 amino acids long. CDR1 and CDR2 (germline): SGHAT, FQNNGV. The CDR3 region has the DNA TGTGCCAGCAGCCTCGGGCCCGGGGGGTCCTACGAGCAGTACTTC. Translating gives CASSLGPGGSYEQYF.

V gene TRBV6-5 combines with J gene TRBJ1-2, with D hard to call. Germline-derived CDR1 and CDR2 are MNHEY and SVGAGI. Trimming left V 5 bases short and J 3 bases short, with 7 bases between. The CDR3 is made up of 12 amino acids. CDR3 in DNA: TGTGCCAGCAGTCCCCAGGACTATGGCTACACCTTC. Protein: CASSPQDYGYTF.

The rearrangement joins TRBV7-2 to TRBJ2-7; 12 nucleotides align to TRBD1. V dropped 5 bases and J dropped 7; count of bases not matched to a gene: 9. Germline V gives CDR1 SGHTA, CDR2 FQGNSA. This CDR3 comprises 15 residues. This CDR3 reads CASSREGTGGGEQYF. The CDR3 nucleotides are TGTGCCAGCAGCCGCGAGGGGACAGGGGGCGGGGAGCAGTACTTC.

CDR3 in DNA: TGCAGTGCTAGTTACAGAAATGAAAAACTGTTTTTT. This gives the protein CSASYRNEKLFF. The J gene is TRBJ1-4, the V gene TRBV20-1; D not certain. With 3 bases removed from V and 5 bases from J, the gap between germline ends came to 7 bases. The CDR3 runs to 12 residues. Germline V gives CDR1 DFQATT, CDR2 SNEGSKA (reference sequence).

The chain recombines TRBV5-1 with TRBJ1-5; D possibly corresponds to TRBD1 (5 bases). Trimming stripped 4 bases from V and 1 base from J, with 12 bases between. Per the germline V gene, CDR1 is SGHRS and CDR2 is YFSETQ. The CDR3 has 15 residues. CDR3: CASSPGGGSNQPQHF. As DNA, the CDR3 is TGCGCCAGCAGCCCTGGCGGGGGGAGCAATCAGCCCCAGCATTTT.

CDR3 sequence (DNA): TGTGCCAGCAGCTTAGCTGCAGGGAATGGCTACACCTTC. This encodes CASSLAAGNGYTF. The genes are TRBV7-2 and TRBJ1-2; the D gene is possibly TRBD1 (5 bases). The CDR3 covers 13 residues. V shed 0 bases and J shed 6 bases, with 8 bases lying between them. The germline gives CDR1 SGHTA, CDR2 FQGNSA.

The chain recombines TRBV5-1 with TRBJ2-7, with a possible D match to TRBD1 (5 bases). Germline lookup yields CDR1 SGHRS and CDR2 YFSETQ. This CDR3 is built from 13 residues. Trimming took 2 bases from V and 5 from J, leaving 11 bases between them. CDR3 bases: TGCGCCAGCAGCTTACAGGATTTGGACGAGCAGTACTTC. Translated: CASSLQDLDEQYF. Full variable domain (outside the CDR3, taken from reference TRBV5-1 and TRBJ2-7): KAGVTQTPRYLIKTRGQQVTLSCSPISGHRSVSWYQQTPGQGLQFLFEYFSETQRNKGNFPGRFSGRQFSNSRSEMNVSTLELGDSALYLCASSLQDLDEQYFGPGTRLTVT.

This sequence joins TRBV14 and TRBJ2-7, with a weak D call TRBD2 (6 bases). The germline CDR1 and CDR2 sequences are SGHDN and FVKESK. The CDR3 covers 14 residues. The V and J ends lost 2 bases and 0 bases respectively, with 8 bases between them. This CDR3 is CASSQLGGSYEQYF. The CDR3 DNA is TGTGCCAGCAGCCAATTGGGGGGCTCCTACGAGCAGTACTTC.

V and J are TRBV25-1 and TRBJ2-3, with 12 bases matching TRBD2. Germline loops: CDR1 MGHDK, CDR2 SYGVNS. CDR3 size: 16 residues. The ends lost 8 bases at V and 3 bases at J; junction bases unmatched: 9. The CDR3 nucleotides read TGTGCCAGCTCCCATTGGACTAGCGGGGTAACAGATACGCAGTATTTT. Its protein is CASSHWTSGVTDTQYF.

A note on this clone: The sample holds other DNA sequences that translate to the same CDR3. This chain uses TRBV9 with TRBJ1-1, with D unresolved. This CDR3 comprises 13 residues. The V end lost 3 bases, the J end lost 0 bases, and 6 bases lay between the germline ends. Per the germline V gene, CDR1 is SGDLS and CDR2 is YYNGEE. The CDR3 region is CASSAGMNTEAFF. The DNA of the CDR3 is TGTGCCAGCAGCGCCGGGATGAACACTGAAGCTTTCTTT. Based on the CDR3 plus reference TRBV9 and TRBJ1-1, the full variable domain is DSGVTQTPKHLITATGQRVTLRCSPRSGDLSVYWYQQSLDQGLQFLIQYYNGEERAKGNILERFSAQQFPDLHSELNLSSLELGDSALYFCASSAGMNTEAFFGQGTRLTVV.

This chain uses TRBV29-1 with TRBJ2-5; 12 positions agree with TRBD2. Trimming at V came to 4 bases and at J to 4 bases, leaving 1 base not matched to a gene. Germline V lookup: CDR1 SQVTM, CDR2 ANQGSEA. The CDR3 consists of 13 residues. The CDR3 reads CSVAGLAGETQYF. The CDR3 nucleotides read TGCAGCGTTGCGGGACTAGCGGGAGAGACCCAGTACTTC.

This sequence joins TRBV5-3 and TRBJ2-3; D possibly corresponds to TRBD1 (5 bases). TRBV5-3 is placed among ORFs of uncertain function. V was pared by 6 bases and J by 0 bases, with 5 bases between. The CDR3 totals 12 residues. The CDR3 region has the DNA TGTGCCAGAAAGGGGAGCACAGATACGCAGTATTTT. Its translation: CARKGSTDTQYF.

This clone was seen a handful of times. V gene TRBV6-2 or TRBV6-3 combines with J gene TRBJ1-5; 7 bases map to TRBD1. CDR1 and CDR2 (germline): MNHEY, SVGEGT. This CDR3 is 16 amino acids long. The V and J ends lost 2 bases and 5 bases, in that order; junction bases with no gene match: 9. The CDR3 sequence is CASSYADRAGDQPQHF. The CDR3 DNA reads TGTGCCAGCAGTTACGCCGACAGGGCTGGGGATCAGCCCCAGCATTTT.

This clone was observed a few times. This chain uses TRBV7-9 with TRBJ2-5; TRBD2 might be the D (5 bases). Trimming pared 4 bases from V and 2 bases from J, leaving 14 bases between. This CDR3 is 15 amino acids long. Germline V CDR1 and CDR2: SEHNR, FQNEAQ (reference sequence). CDR3 region: CASSSPREWQETQYF. In nucleotides, the CDR3 is TGTGCCAGCAGCTCCCCAAGGGAGTGGCAAGAGACCCAGTACTTC.

CDR3 protein: CAWTFGGVGNQPQHF. The CDR3 nucleotides are TGTGCCTGGACATTCGGCGGGGTCGGCAATCAGCCCCAGCATTTT. This chain connects TRBV30 to TRBJ1-5; no reliable D call. The CDR3 length is 15 residues. Germline assignment: CDR1 GTSNPN and CDR2 SVGIG (reference sequence). Trimming removed 4 bases at V and 2 bases at J, with 15 bases between. Full variable domain (missing parts from reference TRBV30 and TRBJ1-5): SQTIHQWPATLVQPVGSPLSLECTVEGTSNPNLYWYRQAAGRGLQLLFYSVGIGQISSEVPQNLSASRPQDRQFILSSKKLLLSDSGFYLCAWTFGGVGNQPQHFGDGTRLSIL.